This TCR beta chain derives from a study of shared clonotypes between healthy human individuals. Recent vaccinations or acute infections were absent in the healthy HIV-negative adult donors. CD45RA+ naive and CD45RA-negative memory subsets were separated from CD4+ cells. Produced via immunoSEQ multiplex PCR; TCRdb's table is partial and in-frame only. This sample carries more than 850,000 clones, 70% to 80% of them seen once, and the ten largest clones take more than 0.45%. V gave up 2 bases and J gave up 6 bases; unmatched junction bases: 2. The CDR3 spans 14 residues. Germline V lookup: CDR1 MDHEN, CDR2 SYDVKM. General study findings and limits: Generation probabilities were higher for clonotypes shared across all four sorted-subset donors than for unshared ones. Generally, estimated richness proved larger in naive subsets than it did in memory subsets.

Notes on this clone: What it binds is unknown.

This rearrangement joins TRBV28 to TRBJ2-1, with TRBD2 matching 9 bases. The sample consisted of memory CD4+ T cells from PBMCs. Indicated subset: CD45RA-negative fraction. The clonotype comes from a man in his late teens or twenties in good health. Some clones in this sample may be carry-over from other donors' samples. CDR3 loop: CASSLAGGPNEQFF. The CDR3 coding sequence is TGTGCCAGCAGTTTAGCGGGAGGGCCCAATGAGCAGTTCTTC.